This T cell receptor beta chain is from a study of tumor T cells in aggressive B-cell lymphoma. Libraries were prepared by immunoSEQ multiplex PCR; TCRdb keeps only in-frame clonotypes and omits some of them. This sample carries over 3,000 clones, around 85% of them seen once, and the ten largest clones take 4%. V dropped 5 bases and J dropped 4; count of bases not matched to a gene: 8. Per germline, CDR1 SNHLY and CDR2 FYNNEI. The CDR3 length is 16 residues. The chain is built from TRBV2 and TRBJ2-3, with 11 bases aligning to TRBD2. This TCR was recovered from an adult with diffuse large B cell lymphoma. The sequenced sample was tumor tissue. CDR3 bases: TGTGCCAGCAGTCCTCGGACTAGCGGGCGGGCAGATACGCAGTATTTT. Translation: CASSPRTSGRADTQYF.